These 29 T cell receptor beta chains originate from one sample sequenced in a study of identical twins. TCRdb re-called the 5' RACE reads through MiXCR, storing one row per CDR3 protein. The data hold 1.5 million to 2 million distinct CDR3 sequences, with about 31% observed a single time. The sequenced sample consisted of cord blood. The receptors originated from a newborn girl in good health.

This clonotype turned up a few times. V and J are TRBV6-6 and TRBJ1-1; 8 nucleotides line up with TRBD1. V was clipped by 4 bases and J by 4 bases; unmatched bases: 8. Germline loops: CDR1 MNHNY, CDR2 SVGAGI (reference sequence). The CDR3 totals 15 residues. As DNA, the CDR3 is TGTGCCAGCAGTTCCAGGACAGGGTCGGGCACTGAAGCTTTCTTT. It yields the protein CASSSRTGSGTEAFF.

The CDR3 DNA reads TGTGCCAGCTCACCTCTTCTCGTAGAAGGGGCCGGCTACACCTTC. Its translation: CASSPLLVEGAGYTF. The chain employs TRBV18 and TRBJ1-2, with a possible D match to TRBD1 (5 bases). Germline CDR1 reads KGHSH; CDR2 reads LQKENI. V was clipped by 3 bases and J by 8 bases, with 19 bases between them. This CDR3 has 15 residues.

The chain has TRBV9 and TRBJ2-1, with 10 bases identical to TRBD1. V trimming: 2 bases; J trimming: 5 bases; junction bases outside the gene matches: 4. This CDR3 comprises 15 residues. Per the germline V gene, CDR1 is SGDLS and CDR2 is YYNGEE. The CDR3 spells CASSVRDRGNNEQFF. The CDR3 DNA follows: TGTGCCAGCAGCGTCCGGGACAGGGGCAACAATGAGCAGTTCTTC.

The V call is TRBV2, the J call TRBJ1-6; 8 positions agree with TRBD1. Germline CDR1 SNHLY, CDR2 FYNNEI. This CDR3 is 15 amino acids long. Trimming took 7 bases from V and 4 from J; bases not matched to a gene: 6. The DNA of the CDR3 is TGTGCCAGCAATGCAGGGGGCTTTTATAATTCACCCCTCCACTTT. As protein: CASNAGGFYNSPLHF.

The rearrangement links TRBV7-2 to TRBJ2-4; 7 nucleotides match TRBD2. V lost 0 bases, J lost 5 bases, and 4 bases stayed unmatched. Germline V gene lookup returns CDR1 SGHTA and CDR2 FQGNSA. The CDR3 consists of 15 residues. The CDR3 DNA is TGTGCCAGCAGCTTAGCGGCGGGGGAAGAAAACATTCAGTACTTC. Translating it yields CASSLAAGEENIQYF. Combining the CDR3 with reference TRBV7-2 and TRBJ2-4 gives the whole variable domain GAGVSQSPSNKVTEKGKDVELRCDPISGHTALYWYRQSLGQGLEFLIYFQGNSAPDKSGLPSDRFSAERTGGSVSTLTIQRTQQEDSAVYLCASSLAAGEENIQYFGAGTRLSVL.

The chain carries TRBV7-7 and TRBJ2-5, with 12 bases identical to TRBD2. The CDR3 has 15 residues. The germline V gene encodes CDR1 SSHAT and CDR2 FNYEAQ (reference sequence). The ends lost 6 bases at V and 2 bases at J; junction bases unmatched: 4. The CDR3 region is CASRRTSGVQETQYF. Written as DNA, the CDR3 is TGTGCCAGCAGACGGACTAGCGGGGTTCAAGAGACCCAGTACTTC.

This clonotype was seen a few times. CDR3 DNA sequence: TGTGCTAGTGGTGATACCGGGACTAGCAAGGCAGATACGCAGTATTTT. It translates to CASGDTGTSKADTQYF. The chain links TRBV12-5 to TRBJ2-3; 9 nucleotides line up with TRBD2. Germline trimming cut 5 bases from V and 4 bases from J; bases unmatched to any gene: 10. The CDR3 length is 16 residues. Germline V gene sequence: CDR1 LGHNT, CDR2 FRNRAP.

J is TRBJ1-1 and V is TRBV6-1; D is possibly TRBD1 (5 bases). The CDR3 contains 14 residues. Germline assignment: CDR1 MNHNS and CDR2 SASEGT. Trimming removed 4 bases from V and 5 bases from J, with 14 bases in between. CDR3 nucleotides: TGTGCCAGCAGTGCTTTTGGGGGATTAACTGAAGCTTTCTTT. Amino acids: CASSAFGGLTEAFF.

This clonotype has more than one count but fewer than ten. The chain combines TRBV6-1 with TRBJ1-3; no firm D call. Per the germline V gene, CDR1 is MNHNS and CDR2 is SASEGT. Deletions cut 7 bases from V and 0 bases from J, with 13 bases between. The CDR3 is 15 residues long. CDR3 amino acids: CASNPVAHSGNTIYF. The CDR3, as DNA: TGTGCCAGCAACCCGGTCGCGCACTCTGGAAACACCATATATTTT.

This clonotype showed up many times. The chain joins TRBV4-2 to TRBJ2-7; TRBD1 agrees at 7 bases. The CDR3 is 15 amino acids. With 4 bases clipped from V and 2 bases from J, the junction kept 8 bases outside the gene matches. Germline V gene lookup returns CDR1 LGHNA and CDR2 YNFKEQ. The CDR3 region is CASSLVGTVPYEQYF. The CDR3 coding sequence is TGTGCCAGCAGCCTCGTCGGGACAGTACCCTACGAGCAGTACTTC.

In its sample, this clonotype was seen many times. The rearrangement uses TRBV10-3 and TRBJ2-1; the D gene is possibly TRBD2 (6 bases). The V end lost 4 bases, the J end lost 6 bases, and 16 bases lay between the germline ends. CDR1 and CDR2 from the germline V gene are ENHRY and SYGVKD. This CDR3 contains 15 residues. CDR3 loop: CAISVVGGGSNEQFF. The CDR3, as DNA: TGTGCCATCAGTGTGGTCGGGGGAGGTTCCAATGAGCAGTTCTTC.

This clonotype came up once. The junction and the germline gene differ at one end; a read error may be behind it. This chain uses TRBV2 with TRBJ2-7; D is unresolved. The germline gives CDR1 SNHLY, CDR2 FYNNEI. The CDR3 loop spans 17 amino acids. The CDR3 DNA reads as TGTGCCAGCGGTGAAGCGCTTCGGGCAGCCGCAACCTACGAGCAGTACTTC. Protein product: CASGEALRAAATYEQYF.

The chain joins TRBV12-3 or TRBV12-4 to TRBJ2-3; 9 bases are a match to TRBD2. Trimming cost V 5 bases and J 4 bases; bases outside gene matches: 7. The CDR3 runs 15 residues. The chain's CDR3 is CASSLRTSEADTQYF. The CDR3 nucleotides read TGTGCCAGCAGTCTCCGGACTAGCGAGGCAGATACGCAGTATTTT.

This clonotype was counted at least ten times. J is TRBJ2-7 and V is TRBV29-1; D uncertain. In germline, CDR1 is SQVTM, CDR2 ANQGSEA. V was cut by 6 bases and J by 1 base, with 16 bases left in between. CDR3 length: 14 amino acids. This chain's CDR3 is CSVARGSTSYEQYF. In DNA form, the CDR3 reads TGCAGCGTAGCTAGAGGTTCTACGTCCTACGAGCAGTACTTC.

This sequence joins TRBV28 and TRBJ2-7; the D is unclear. Germline V gives CDR1 MDHEN, CDR2 SYDVKM. CDR3 length equals 13 residues. The V end was cut by 4 bases, the J end by 1 base, with 8 bases between. CDR3 residues: CASSSAFSYEQYF. CDR3 sequence (DNA): TGTGCCAGCAGTTCGGCGTTTTCCTACGAGCAGTACTTC.

The chain employs TRBV10-2 and TRBJ2-4; 7 positions agree with TRBD2. The J call may be wrong; the DNA end is better matched by TRBJ2-7. The germline gives CDR1 WSHSY, CDR2 SAAADI. This CDR3 comprises 14 residues. This CDR3 reads CASPTTSTAYEQYF. The CDR3 region has the DNA TGCGCCAGTCCAACGACTAGCACGGCCTACGAGCAGTACTTC.

This clonotype has more than one count but fewer than ten. The chain combines TRBV6-5 with TRBJ1-5; D remains ambiguous. Trimming removed 2 bases from V and 4 bases from J, with 12 bases in between. The CDR3 has 15 amino acids. Germline loops: CDR1 MNHEY, CDR2 SVGAGI. CDR3 residues: CASSYGGSGNQPQHF. The DNA for the CDR3 is TGTGCCAGCAGTTACGGCGGGAGTGGAAATCAGCCCCAGCATTTT.

V is TRBV20-1 and J is TRBJ2-5; D perhaps matches TRBD1 (6 bases). CDR3 length: 14 residues. Germline assignment: CDR1 DFQATT and CDR2 SNEGSKA (reference sequence). Deletions cut 5 bases from V and 1 base from J, with 14 bases between. The CDR3 bases are TGCAGTGCTGCCCCGTACAGGGCCCAAGAGACCCAGTACTTC. Translating it yields CSAAPYRAQETQYF.

Many counts were recorded for this clonotype. This chain joins TRBV2 and TRBJ1-2; no firm D call. From germline, CDR1 is SNHLY and CDR2 FYNNEI. The V end lost 2 bases, the J end lost 4 bases, and 5 bases lay between the germline ends. The CDR3 has 12 residues. The CDR3 DNA reads TGTGCCAGCAGTGAACCAGGCTATGGCTACACCTTC. Its translation: CASSEPGYGYTF. Based on the CDR3 plus reference TRBV2 and TRBJ1-2, the full variable domain is EPEVTQTPSHQVTQMGQEVILRCVPISNHLYFYWYRQILGQKVEFLVSFYNNEISEKSEIFDDQFSVERPDGSNFTLKIRSTKLEDSAMYFCASSEPGYGYTFGSGTRLTVV.

The chain carries TRBV29-1 and TRBJ1-2; D is unresolved. Between the trimmed V and J ends, which lost 4 bases and 4 bases, there was a span of 16 bases. Germline-derived CDR1 and CDR2 are SQVTM and ANQGSEA. This CDR3 is 14 amino acids long. CDR3 sequence: CSVVQEGRSYGYTF. CDR3 nucleotide sequence: TGCAGCGTTGTTCAGGAGGGAAGGTCCTATGGCTACACCTTC.

CDR3 residues: CSAWANLGEKLFF. For the CDR3, the DNA is TGCAGTGCTTGGGCTAACCTAGGGGAAAAACTGTTTTTT. The chain uses TRBV20-1 and TRBJ1-4, with D hard to call. Germline V gene data show CDR1 as DFQATT and CDR2 as SNEGSKA (reference sequence). V gave up 5 bases and J gave up 8 bases, with 15 bases separating them. The CDR3 is 13 amino acids.

The chain recombines TRBV4-2 with TRBJ2-5; D gene unclear. The length of the CDR3 is 14 residues. Trimming left V 1 base short and J 11 bases short, with 17 bases between. Germline V gene lookup returns CDR1 LGHNA and CDR2 YNFKEQ. CDR3 DNA sequence: TGTGCCAGCAGCCAAGGGATCAGGTACAATGAGCAGTACTTC. Its protein is CASSQGIRYNEQYF.

This clonotype came up many times. V and J are TRBV9 and TRBJ2-7; 8 nucleotides match TRBD1. Per germline, CDR1 SGDLS and CDR2 YYNGEE. Losses at the gene ends were 3 bases for V and 5 bases for J; bases not matched to a gene: 4. The CDR3 is 13 amino acids. The CDR3 reads CASSDRTGHEQYF. CDR3 DNA sequence: TGTGCCAGCAGCGACCGGACAGGGCACGAGCAGTACTTC.

This clonotype was counted ten times or more. The V call is TRBV12-3 or TRBV12-4, the J call TRBJ2-1, with 10 bases fitting TRBD1. The CDR3 length is 12 residues. The V and J ends lost 2 bases and 12 bases, in that order; junction bases with no gene match: 1. This chain's CDR3 is CASSLRDRGQFF. As DNA, the CDR3 is TGTGCCAGCAGTTTAAGGGACAGGGGGCAGTTCTTC.

This clonotype was detected only a few times. The chain combines TRBV20-1 with TRBJ1-2; the match to TRBD1 covers 8 bases. Germline lookup yields CDR1 DFQATT and CDR2 SNEGSKA (reference sequence). The CDR3 is 17 amino acids. Losses at the gene ends were 3 bases for V and 2 bases for J; bases not matched to a gene: 14. The CDR3 reads CSASIRDRKAPNYGYTF. CDR3 bases: TGCAGTGCTAGCATCCGGGACAGGAAGGCCCCCAACTATGGCTACACCTTC.

The rearrangement uses TRBV4-1 and TRBJ1-2; 11 bases match TRBD1. In germline, CDR1 is MGHRA, CDR2 YSYEKL. The V and J ends lost 3 bases and 2 bases, in that order; junction bases with no gene match: 8. The CDR3 contains 17 residues. The CDR3 DNA reads as TGCGCCAGCAGCCACCCTCTCTGGGACAGGGGGAACTATGGCTACACCTTC. It yields the protein CASSHPLWDRGNYGYTF.

V and J are TRBV27 and TRBJ2-4; TRBD1 aligns across 10 bases. The J call may be mistaken, given a closer DNA end match to TRBJ2-7. Germline CDR1 is MNHEY and CDR2 is SMNVEV (reference sequence). CDR3 length: 14 amino acids. The CDR3 DNA is TGTGCCAGCAGTTCCAGGGACAGGGGAAGCGAGCAGTACTTC. Translated: CASSSRDRGSEQYF.

The chain recombines TRBV4-2 with TRBJ2-3; D gene uncertain. The CDR3 spans 16 residues. Trimming took off 0 bases at V and 5 bases at J, with 15 bases between the two ends. The germline V gene encodes CDR1 LGHNA and CDR2 YNFKEQ. The CDR3: CASSQDGSAIRDTQYF. The CDR3 nucleotides read TGTGCCAGCAGCCAAGACGGCAGCGCCATCCGAGATACGCAGTATTTT.

The rearrangement joins TRBV6-1 to TRBJ1-2; no clear D gene. Trimming left V 7 bases short and J 4 bases short, with 13 bases between. The CDR3 runs 13 residues. Looked up from germline, CDR1 is MNHNS and CDR2 is SASEGT. CDR3 in DNA: TGTGCCAGCACCTTGGGAGAATCCTATGGCTACACCTTC. The encoded protein is CASTLGESYGYTF.